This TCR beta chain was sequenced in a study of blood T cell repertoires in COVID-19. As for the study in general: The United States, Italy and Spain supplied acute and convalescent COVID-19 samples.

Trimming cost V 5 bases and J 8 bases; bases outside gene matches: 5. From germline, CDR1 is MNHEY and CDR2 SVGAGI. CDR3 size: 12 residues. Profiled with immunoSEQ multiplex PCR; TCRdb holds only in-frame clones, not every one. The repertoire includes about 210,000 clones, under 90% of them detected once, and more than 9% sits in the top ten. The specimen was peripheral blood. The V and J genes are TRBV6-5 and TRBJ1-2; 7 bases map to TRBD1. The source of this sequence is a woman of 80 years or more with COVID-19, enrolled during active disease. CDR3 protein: CASSNTGVGYTF. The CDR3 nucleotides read TGTGCCAGCAGTAACACAGGGGTCGGCTACACCTTC.